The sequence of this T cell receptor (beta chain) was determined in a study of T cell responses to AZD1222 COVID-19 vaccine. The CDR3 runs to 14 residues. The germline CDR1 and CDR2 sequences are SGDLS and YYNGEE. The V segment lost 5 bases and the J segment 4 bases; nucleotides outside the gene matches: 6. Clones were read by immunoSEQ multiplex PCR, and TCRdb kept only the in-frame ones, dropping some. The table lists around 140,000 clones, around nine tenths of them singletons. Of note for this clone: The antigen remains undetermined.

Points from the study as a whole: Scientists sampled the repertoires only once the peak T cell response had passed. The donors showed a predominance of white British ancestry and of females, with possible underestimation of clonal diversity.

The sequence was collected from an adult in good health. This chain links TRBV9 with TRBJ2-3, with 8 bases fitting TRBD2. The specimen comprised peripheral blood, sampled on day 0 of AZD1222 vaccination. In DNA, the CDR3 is TGTGCCAGCAGTCTGACTAGCGTGGCAGATACGCAGTATTTT. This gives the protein CASSLTSVADTQYF.